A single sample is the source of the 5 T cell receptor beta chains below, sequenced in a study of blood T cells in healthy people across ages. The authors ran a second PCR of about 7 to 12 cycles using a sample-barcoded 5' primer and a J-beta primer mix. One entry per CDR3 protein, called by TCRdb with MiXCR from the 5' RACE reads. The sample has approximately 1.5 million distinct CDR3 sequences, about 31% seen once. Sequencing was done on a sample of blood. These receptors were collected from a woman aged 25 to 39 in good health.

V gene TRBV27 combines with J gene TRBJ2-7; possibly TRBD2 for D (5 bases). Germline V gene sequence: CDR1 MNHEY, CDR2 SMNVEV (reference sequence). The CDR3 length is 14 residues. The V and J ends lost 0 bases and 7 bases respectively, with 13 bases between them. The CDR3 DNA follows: TGTGCCAGCAGTTTATCGGGGAGTTACAATGAGCAGTACTTC. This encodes CASSLSGSYNEQYF.

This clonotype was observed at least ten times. This CDR3 is CSVRQGGGYTF. The CDR3 region has the DNA TGCAGCGTTCGGCAGGGGGGTGGCTACACCTTC. The rearrangement joins TRBV29-1 to TRBJ1-2, with 7 bases matching TRBD1. This CDR3 has 11 residues. The ends lost 5 bases at V and 7 bases at J; junction bases unmatched: 4. From germline, CDR1 is SQVTM and CDR2 ANQGSEA.

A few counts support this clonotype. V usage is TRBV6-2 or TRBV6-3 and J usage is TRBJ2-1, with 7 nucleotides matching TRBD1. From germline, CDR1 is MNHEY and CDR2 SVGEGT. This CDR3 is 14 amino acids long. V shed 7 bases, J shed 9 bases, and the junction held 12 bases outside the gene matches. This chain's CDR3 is CASILRGPLGEQFF. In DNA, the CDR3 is TGTGCCAGCATCCTGAGGGGGCCGTTGGGTGAGCAGTTCTTC.

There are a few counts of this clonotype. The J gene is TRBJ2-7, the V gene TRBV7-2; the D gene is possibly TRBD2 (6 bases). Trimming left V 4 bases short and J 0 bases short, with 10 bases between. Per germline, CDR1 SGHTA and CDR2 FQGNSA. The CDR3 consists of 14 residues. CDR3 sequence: CASSWVAASYEQYF. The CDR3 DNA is TGTGCCAGCAGCTGGGTAGCGGCCTCCTACGAGCAGTACTTC.

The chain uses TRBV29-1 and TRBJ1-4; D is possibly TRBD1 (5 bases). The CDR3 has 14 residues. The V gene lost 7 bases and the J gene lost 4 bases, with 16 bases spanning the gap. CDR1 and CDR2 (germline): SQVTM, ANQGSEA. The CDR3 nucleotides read TGCAGCGGCGACCGGGACTTGGGTAATGAAAAACTGTTTTTT. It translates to CSGDRDLGNEKLFF.